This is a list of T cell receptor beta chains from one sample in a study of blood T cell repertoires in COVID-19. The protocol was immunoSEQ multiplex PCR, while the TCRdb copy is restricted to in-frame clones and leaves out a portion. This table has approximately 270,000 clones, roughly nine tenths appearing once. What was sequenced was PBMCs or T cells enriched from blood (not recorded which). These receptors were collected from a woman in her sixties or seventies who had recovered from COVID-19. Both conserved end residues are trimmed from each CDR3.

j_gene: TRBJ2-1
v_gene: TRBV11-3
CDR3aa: ASSFRTSAGEQF

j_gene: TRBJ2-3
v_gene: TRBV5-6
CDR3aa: ASSPRGNAQY

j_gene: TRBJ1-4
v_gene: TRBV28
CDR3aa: ASSLLGAGEKLF

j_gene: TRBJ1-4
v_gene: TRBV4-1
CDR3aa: ASSRGVTNEKLF

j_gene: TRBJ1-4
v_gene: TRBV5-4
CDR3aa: ASSMTGTGGEKLF

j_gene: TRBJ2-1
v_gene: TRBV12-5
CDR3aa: ASGLSSDWLRQF

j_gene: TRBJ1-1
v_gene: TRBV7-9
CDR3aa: ASSFQGNTEAF

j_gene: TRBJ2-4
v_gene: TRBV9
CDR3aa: ASSATGGKNIQY

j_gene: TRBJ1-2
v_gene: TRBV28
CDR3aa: ASSLVFLDSYGYT

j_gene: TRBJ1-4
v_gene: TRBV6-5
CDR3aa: ASRGGRVTNEKLF

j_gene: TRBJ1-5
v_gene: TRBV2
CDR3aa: ASTIGRQSQPQH

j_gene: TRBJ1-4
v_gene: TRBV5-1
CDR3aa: ASRPDSSAREKLF

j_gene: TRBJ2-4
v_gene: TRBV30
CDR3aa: AWRAGTPNIQY

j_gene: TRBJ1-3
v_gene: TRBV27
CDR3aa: ASADSGGSGNTIY

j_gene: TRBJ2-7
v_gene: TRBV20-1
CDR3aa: SASREQGHYEQY

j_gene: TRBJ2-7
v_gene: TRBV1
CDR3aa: TSSTPGHPPLYEQY

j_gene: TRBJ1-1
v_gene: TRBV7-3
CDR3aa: ASSSPGGAGTEAF

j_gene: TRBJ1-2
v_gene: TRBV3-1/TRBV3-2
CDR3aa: ASSRTEGYGYT

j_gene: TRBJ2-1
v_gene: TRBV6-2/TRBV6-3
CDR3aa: ASSYEGASGIKDEQF

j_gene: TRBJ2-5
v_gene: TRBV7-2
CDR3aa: ASSPRTSGETQY